This T cell receptor (beta chain) was sequenced in a study of blood T cell repertoires in COVID-19 (TCRdb year 2020). About the investigation overall: Collaborator samples came from the United States, Italy and Spain and covered acute and convalescent phases of COVID-19. The material from the prospective study consisted of cDNA or gDNA derived from T cells, B-cell-depleted T cells, or PBMCs. The repertoires were released in a freely available public database intended as a resource for research on the immune response to SARS-CoV-2. Subjects who had been exposed to COVID-19, were actively infected with it, or had recovered from it provided the deeply sampled blood TCRbeta repertoires that made up the dataset. The samples were drawn from the first 160 participants of the ongoing ImmuneRACE study and from some 1,300 subjects provided by 6 global collaborators. A de-identified subject ID, COVID-19 status, age in years and sex were almost always included in the sample metadata. Where available, HLA class I and class II types were obtained from metadata supplied by the sample provider rather than from assay-based typing. Beyond this particular receptor, the publication reports: How much clinical and demographic metadata was included differed by source and by participant, and the metadata was provided uncurated.

Whole blood was collected in K2EDTA tubes by collaborating institutions according to the institutions' own protocols. For TCRbeta analysis, collaborator samples were shipped as frozen whole blood, as isolated PBMCs, or as DNA extracted from either sample type. As to this clone: What antigen it recognizes has not been identified. No quality values exist for individual bases; no much larger clone is one base distant.

The trim is 7 bases for V and 2 bases for J, with a gap of 14 bases between the germline ends. The CDR3, cysteine through phenylalanine, is 14 amino acids long. Only the CDR3 part of the read is kept: 42 bases, read in frame from the first base. The germline V gene specifies SQVTM as CDR1 and ANQGSEA as CDR2. TCRbeta CDR3 regions were amplified from genomic DNA by means of the immunoSEQ Assay, a bias-controlled multiplex PCR. The study's own analysis went as follows. The number of nucleated cells in each sample was estimated from the amplification of reference gene primers within the assay. Sequence reads were collapsed and filtered to measure the absolute abundance of every unique TCRbeta CDR3 rearrangement. For each sample, productive Simpson clonality was calculated by taking the square root of Simpson's diversity index across productive rearrangements. TCRdb re-hosts the immuneACCESS table, in-frame sequences only. Its copies lack some clones; in the studies checked, an unresolved V gene accounts for under half of them, and the cause for the rest is not known. The V and J calls and the clone size are those of that table, but D and trimming were determined from the DNA. Present in this sample are some 71,000 clones, 81% of which were seen just once. The ten largest clonotypes hold about 0.87% of the sample.

The origin of this receptor is a woman in her 70s with acute or convalescent COVID-19. The sample taken for sequencing was peripheral blood. The chain was built from TRBV29-1 and TRBJ1-4; the D gene is not confidently resolved. The CDR3 region: CSGGGSGTNEKLFF. The nucleotide sequence reads as follows: TGCAGCGGGGGTGGCAGCGGGACTAATGAAAAACTGTTTTTT.